This T cell receptor beta chain was identified during a study of T cell responses to AZD1222 COVID-19 vaccine. Whole-study results and caveats: Clonal diversity was possibly underestimated; the donors were predominantly white British and more often female.

Repertoires were generated with immunoSEQ multiplex PCR, while TCRdb's copy carries only in-frame clones and drops some. Of around 140,000 clones listed, 70% to 90% were seen once; the top ten hold 5.4%. As to this clone: Its antigen is unidentified.

Germline V gene data show CDR1 as MNHNS and CDR2 as SASEGT. The CDR3 sequence is 17 residues long. The ends were cut back, 0 bases at V and 4 bases at J, with 18 bases in the middle. The rearrangement links TRBV6-1 to TRBJ1-1; the D gene is possibly TRBD1 (6 bases). The TCR was taken from an adult who received the MenACWY meningococcal vaccine as a control. The sequencing here drew on peripheral blood, taken 28 days after the second dose of the MenACWY control vaccine. CDR3 coding DNA: TGTGCCAGCAGTGAAGCGCTTAGTAGGGGCAGGGGCACTGAAGCTTTCTTT. This gives the protein CASSEALSRGRGTEAFF.